The entry below gives a single T cell receptor beta chain sequence along with its context. The authors' processing: Reference gene primer amplification in the assay estimated nucleated cell counts. Clones were sequenced by immunoSEQ multiplex PCR, and TCRdb holds only the in-frame ones, with some missing. V and J calls and clone size are those listed in that table; D and trimming were worked out from the DNA. This sample has under 250,000 clones, with about 83% found just once. The CDR3 is 15 amino acids. Germline lookup yields CDR1 MNHNS and CDR2 SASEGT. V was trimmed by 3 bases and J by 2 bases, leaving 11 bases between them. These data are taken from a study of blood T cell repertoires in COVID-19. Study background: Both acute and convalescent COVID-19 samples were obtained from the United States, Italy and Spain. Sources were T cells, B-cell-depleted T cells, or PBMCs; the material itself was cDNA or gDNA.

The sequenced sample was peripheral blood. The chain carries TRBV6-1 and TRBJ1-5, with D possibly matching TRBD1 (6 bases). The sequence derives from a man aged 50-60 years with acute or convalescent COVID-19. The CDR3 loop reads CASSDSTGGNQPQHF. DNA for the CDR3: TGTGCCAGCAGTGATTCGACAGGAGGCAATCAGCCCCAGCATTTT.